These 5 T cell receptor beta chains were all obtained from the same sample, sequenced in a study of metastatic and nonmetastatic thyroid tumors. TCRdb used MiXCR to call clones anew from the PCR reads. The sample has roughly 70,000 clones; 18% are singletons. Not a single patient had been given any form of treatment at any point before undergoing thyroid surgery. The source material was blood. The receptor set was obtained from a female donor with papillary thyroid cancer or a benign thyroid nodule (not recorded which). Some clones in this sample may be carry-over from other donors' samples.

This clone was detected many times. The chain carries TRBV2 and TRBJ1-3; D unresolved. Germline V gene sequence: CDR1 SNHLY, CDR2 FYNNEI. Trimming shortened V by 1 base and J by 0 bases, and 10 bases separated the two germline ends. CDR3 length equals 16 residues. DNA for the CDR3: TGTGCCAGCAGTGAAGGGCGGATCAGCTCTGGAAACACCATATATTTT. It yields the protein CASSEGRISSGNTIYF.

This clone was counted at least ten times. The CDR3: CAWSAVGPETQYF. In DNA form, the CDR3 reads TGTGCCTGGAGCGCAGTGGGCCCAGAGACCCAGTACTTC. This sequence joins TRBV30 and TRBJ2-5; D is unclear. V was pared by 3 bases and J by 4 bases, with 12 bases between. This CDR3 comprises 13 residues. Germline CDR1 GTSNPN, CDR2 SVGIG (reference sequence).

The table lists this clone with a count of one. The V call is TRBV20-1, the J call TRBJ2-3, with TRBD2 identical over 8 bases. Germline values: CDR1 DFQATT, CDR2 SNEGSKA (reference sequence). This CDR3 has 15 residues. The V gene end was trimmed by 3 bases and the J gene end by 1 base; junction bases not matched to a gene: 6. The CDR3 sequence: CSASNPGGRTDTQYF. The CDR3 DNA sequence: TGCAGTGCTAGTAACCCGGGGGGGCGCACAGATACGCAGTATTTT.

The chain has TRBV30 and TRBJ1-1; no clear D gene. CDR1 and CDR2 from the germline V gene are GTSNPN and SVGIG (reference sequence). CDR3 length: 15 amino acids. The germline V and J ends were trimmed by 2 bases and 5 bases, with 18 bases remaining between them. The CDR3 is CAWSPAGRRRTEAFF. CDR3 in DNA: TGTGCCTGGAGTCCCGCTGGGCGAAGGAGGACTGAAGCTTTCTTT.

This clone was seen a few times. Here the CDR3 omits its conserved ending phenylalanine or tryptophan, so a read error is the likely source. V and J are TRBV5-1 and TRBJ1-2; TRBD1 agrees at 7 bases. Germline CDR1 SGHRS, CDR2 YFSETQ. The CDR3 is 13 amino acids. V gave up 3 bases and J gave up 9 bases; unmatched junction bases: 8. Here the CDR3 reads CASSSDREGRYTV. The CDR3 DNA reads as TGCGCCAGCAGCTCAGACAGGGAAGGTCGCTACACCGTC.